One sample yielded the 29 T cell receptor beta chains listed below, sequenced in a study of T cell responses to AZD1222 COVID-19 vaccine. The repertoire was sequenced with immunoSEQ multiplex PCR; TCRdb's copy has only in-frame clones and lacks some. The sample holds some 180,000 clones; around 85% are singletons and the top ten take around 1.1%. Sequences were derived from peripheral blood, sampled 28 days after the second AZD1222 dose. The receptors derive from an adult who received the AZD1222 COVID-19 vaccine.

The chain links TRBV7-8 to TRBJ2-2; D unclear. V was trimmed by 2 bases and J by 2 bases, leaving 6 bases between them. The CDR3 is 14 amino acids. Germline V lookup: CDR1 SGHVS, CDR2 FQNEAQ. For the CDR3, the DNA is TGTGCCAGCAGCTTACTACATAACACCGGGGAGCTGTTTTTT. It specifies CASSLLHNTGELFF.

The chain is built from TRBV19 and TRBJ1-1, with D uncertain. This CDR3 has 13 amino acids. Germline V gene lookup returns CDR1 LNHDA and CDR2 SQIVND (reference sequence). Trimming left V 7 bases short and J 0 bases short, with 9 bases between. DNA for the CDR3: TGTGCCAGTAATAGGGCTGTGAACACTGAAGCTTTCTTT. This codes for CASNRAVNTEAFF.

This chain joins TRBV6-2 or TRBV6-3 and TRBJ1-1; TRBD1 aligns across 8 bases. Germline CDR1 reads MNHEY; CDR2 reads SVGEGT. This CDR3 has 15 amino acids. J gave up 5 bases and V 6 bases, and 11 bases lay outside the gene matches. The CDR3 nucleotides are TGTGCCAGCAGCCGTTCGACAGGGGTAGGGACTGAAGCTTTCTTT. It specifies CASSRSTGVGTEAFF.

The chain combines TRBV29-1 with TRBJ1-2, with D possibly being TRBD1 (5 bases). Trimming pared 7 bases from V and 6 bases from J, leaving 15 bases between. CDR3 length: 12 residues. The V gene's germline CDR1 is SQVTM and CDR2 ANQGSEA. The CDR3 loop reads CSAPMGLDGYTF. In nucleotides, the CDR3 is TGCAGCGCTCCCATGGGGCTGGATGGCTACACCTTC.

The gene calls are TRBV2 and TRBJ1-1; TRBD1 matches at 9 bases. The germline CDR1 and CDR2 sequences are SNHLY and FYNNEI. The J segment lost 3 bases and the V segment lost 3 bases, leaving 5 bases of the junction unmatched. The CDR3 is made up of 15 amino acids. Here the CDR3 reads CASSETGGDYTEAFF. For the CDR3, the DNA is TGTGCCAGCAGTGAGACAGGGGGGGATTACACTGAAGCTTTCTTT. The variable domain in full, with the rest retrieved from reference TRBV2 and TRBJ1-1, is EPEVTQTPSHQVTQMGQEVILRCVPISNHLYFYWYRQILGQKVEFLVSFYNNEISEKSEIFDDQFSVERPDGSNFTLKIRSTKLEDSAMYFCASSETGGDYTEAFFGQGTRLTVV.

J is TRBJ1-3 and V is TRBV2, with 8 bases that match TRBD1. V was pared by 6 bases and J by 8 bases, with 9 bases of the junction left unmatched. Germline V CDR1 and CDR2: SNHLY, FYNNEI. The CDR3 sequence is 14 residues long. The CDR3 here is CASSLDRVVDTIYF. Written as DNA, the CDR3 is TGTGCCAGCAGCTTGGACAGGGTTGTAGACACCATATATTTT.

The rearrangement links TRBV5-4 to TRBJ2-7; 8 bases are a match to TRBD1. V was clipped by 4 bases and J by 6 bases; unmatched bases: 6. Germline V CDR1 and CDR2: SGHNT, YYREEE (reference sequence). This CDR3 contains 13 residues. CDR3 in DNA: TGTGCCAGCAGCATACCTACAGGGGGCGAGCAGTACTTC. Its translation: CASSIPTGGEQYF.

This chain uses TRBV6-6 with TRBJ1-4, with 7 bases that match TRBD1. The CDR3 totals 15 residues. The germline gives CDR1 MNHNY, CDR2 SVGAGI (reference sequence). J gave up 5 bases and V 6 bases, and 9 bases lay outside the gene matches. The DNA for the CDR3 is TGTGCCAGCAGACCCCGGGACAGATTAAATGAAAAACTGTTTTTT. It codes for CASRPRDRLNEKLFF.

The CDR3 loop is CASSLGPAGNQPQHF. The CDR3, as DNA: TGCGCCAGCAGCTTGGGCCCCGCGGGAAATCAGCCCCAGCATTTT. This chain links TRBV5-1 with TRBJ1-5; D is unclear. CDR3 length equals 15 residues. Germline CDR1 is SGHRS and CDR2 is YFSETQ. V lost 0 bases and J lost 4, with 11 bases in between.

This clone was seen more than once but under ten times. The J gene is TRBJ2-7, the V gene TRBV2, with TRBD1 matching 10 bases. The CDR3 sequence is 14 residues long. CDR1 and CDR2 from the germline V gene are SNHLY and FYNNEI. The J segment lost 4 bases and the V segment lost 7 bases, leaving 7 bases of the junction unmatched. The CDR3 spells CASTKGTGVYEQYF. The DNA of the CDR3 is TGTGCCAGCACCAAGGGGACAGGGGTATACGAGCAGTACTTC. Full variable domain (missing parts from reference TRBV2 and TRBJ2-7): EPEVTQTPSHQVTQMGQEVILRCVPISNHLYFYWYRQILGQKVEFLVSFYNNEISEKSEIFDDQFSVERPDGSNFTLKIRSTKLEDSAMYFCASTKGTGVYEQYFGPGTRLTVT.

A note on this clone: Other DNA sequences in the sample encode the same CDR3. This sequence joins TRBV4-2 and TRBJ2-7; 7 bases map to TRBD1. The germline V gene encodes CDR1 LGHNA and CDR2 YNFKEQ. The J segment lost 2 bases and the V segment lost 0 bases, leaving 4 bases of the junction unmatched. CDR3 length equals 15 residues. In nucleotides, the CDR3 is TGTGCCAGCAGCCAAGAAAGGACAGGCCCCTACGAGCAGTACTTC. Protein: CASSQERTGPYEQYF.

This chain joins TRBV3-1 (or the pseudogene TRBV3-2) and TRBJ2-5; D is perhaps TRBD1 (5 bases). The V and J ends lost 1 base and 4 bases respectively, with 7 bases between them. Germline CDR1 is LGHDT and CDR2 is YNNKEL (reference sequence). This CDR3 spans 13 amino acids. In nucleotides, the CDR3 is TGTGCCAGCAGCCAAGGTGGGGCAGAGACCCAGTACTTC. Amino acid sequence: CASSQGGAETQYF.

The chain uses TRBV16 and TRBJ1-1; possible D gene TRBD1, 5 bases. The ends were cut back, 4 bases at V and 8 bases at J, with 8 bases in the middle. The CDR3 runs 11 residues. Germline CDR1 reads KGHSY; CDR2 reads FQNENV. The CDR3 DNA is TGTGCCAGCAGCCCCGGGACCGAAGCTTTCTTT. It yields the protein CASSPGTEAFF.

CDR3 bases: TGTGCCAGCAGTTCCGGGTCTCCTTCGGAACAGCCCCAGCATTTT. Translating gives CASSSGSPSEQPQHF. The rearrangement links TRBV27 to TRBJ1-5; D remains ambiguous. Germline V gene lookup returns CDR1 MNHEY and CDR2 SMNVEV (reference sequence). V was shortened by 4 bases and J by 7 bases, with 17 bases between the two germline ends. The CDR3 covers 15 residues.

The V and J genes are TRBV14 and TRBJ2-1; 9 bases map to TRBD2. The V gene end was trimmed by 3 bases and the J gene end by 5 bases; junction bases not matched to a gene: 5. This CDR3 is 15 amino acids long. Germline loops: CDR1 SGHDN, CDR2 FVKESK. CDR3 region: CASSHGGGADNEQFF. The CDR3 nucleotides read TGTGCCAGCAGCCACGGCGGGGGGGCGGACAATGAGCAGTTCTTC.

This rearrangement joins TRBV4-2 to TRBJ2-7; TRBD2 matches at 7 bases. Germline CDR1 is LGHNA and CDR2 is YNFKEQ. The CDR3 loop spans 14 amino acids. V lost 3 bases and J lost 7; bases outside the gene matches: 9. CDR3 in DNA: TGTGCCAGCAGCCAGGGGTTCACCGGGGGGGAGCAGTACTTC. Amino acid sequence: CASSQGFTGGEQYF.

In its sample, this clone was seen once. The gene calls are TRBV7-2 and TRBJ2-7, with TRBD1 identical over 7 bases. The CDR3 is 15 residues long. The V and J ends lost 2 bases and 2 bases, in that order; junction bases with no gene match: 6. Germline CDR1 reads SGHTA; CDR2 reads FQGNSA. The CDR3 region has the DNA TGTGCCAGCAGCTTAACCGGGGACAGAACCTACGAGCAGTACTTC. Protein product: CASSLTGDRTYEQYF.

This clone has a handful of counts. This chain links TRBV4-2 with TRBJ1-3; no clear D. The CDR3 spans 13 residues. The ends were cut back, 0 bases at V and 4 bases at J, with 4 bases in the middle. CDR1 and CDR2 from the germline V gene are LGHNA and YNFKEQ. This CDR3 is CASSQDMGNTIYF. CDR3 nucleotide sequence: TGTGCCAGCAGCCAAGATATGGGAAACACCATATATTTT.

The chain recombines TRBV3-1 (or the pseudogene TRBV3-2) with TRBJ2-4; D unclear. Looked up from germline, CDR1 is LGHDT and CDR2 is YNNKEL (reference sequence). Trimming took 2 bases from V and 0 from J, leaving 8 bases between them. The CDR3 has 15 amino acids. The CDR3 nucleotides are TGTGCCAGCAGCCAAATGTCCGTAGCCAAAAACATTCAGTACTTC. This translates into CASSQMSVAKNIQYF.

The genes are TRBV6-5 and TRBJ2-5, with 7 positions matching TRBD2. Germline CDR1 reads MNHEY; CDR2 reads SVGAGI. The CDR3 is 14 residues long. V gave up 5 bases and J gave up 2 bases; unmatched junction bases: 5. The CDR3 sequence: CASSIGGGQETQYF. The DNA of the CDR3 is TGTGCCAGCAGTATCGGGGGAGGGCAAGAGACCCAGTACTTC.

The rearrangement uses TRBV2 and TRBJ1-6; D is unclear. Trimming cost V 3 bases and J 9 bases, with 12 bases left between them. Germline V CDR1 and CDR2: SNHLY, FYNNEI. This CDR3 is 14 amino acids long. This CDR3 reads CASSERQEVSPLHF. DNA of the CDR3: TGTGCCAGCAGTGAGCGTCAGGAGGTTTCACCCCTCCACTTT.

The chain joins TRBV5-1 to TRBJ2-3; 9 nucleotides line up with TRBD2. The length of the CDR3 is 16 residues. CDR1 and CDR2 (germline): SGHRS, YFSETQ. Trimming at V came to 1 base and at J to 0 bases, leaving 3 bases not matched to a gene. The DNA for the CDR3 is TGCGCCAGCAGCTTGCGGGCGGGGGGGAGCACAGATACGCAGTATTTT. Translation gives CASSLRAGGSTDTQYF.

V is TRBV7-2 and J is TRBJ2-2, with 7 nucleotides matching TRBD1. The germline CDR1 and CDR2 sequences are SGHTA and FQGNSA. The junction had 7 bases not matched to a gene; V was cut back by 5 bases and J by 4 bases. This CDR3 has 15 residues. The CDR3 bases are TGTGCCAGCAGCCCAAGGACAGGCGGCACCGGGGAGCTGTTTTTT. Protein sequence: CASSPRTGGTGELFF.

The V call is TRBV7-9, the J call TRBJ2-4; D might be TRBD1 (5 bases). The CDR3 spans 16 residues. Germline CDR1 and CDR2: SEHNR and FQNEAQ (reference sequence). V gave up 1 base and J gave up 1 base, with 11 bases separating them. The CDR3 sequence is CASSLGEAGAKNIQYF. The CDR3 DNA reads TGTGCCAGCAGCTTAGGAGAGGCAGGGGCCAAAAACATTCAGTACTTC.

DNA for the CDR3: TGTGCCAGCAGCAGGACAGTGAAAGGCTACACCTTC. It encodes CASSRTVKGYTF. The gene calls are TRBV7-9 and TRBJ1-2, with D perhaps matching TRBD1 (6 bases). Trimming removed 5 bases at V and 8 bases at J, with 12 bases between. CDR3 length equals 12 residues. Looked up from germline, CDR1 is SEHNR and CDR2 is FQNEAQ (reference sequence).

V gene TRBV6-5 combines with J gene TRBJ1-2, with a tentative D call TRBD1 (5 bases). CDR3 length: 14 amino acids. Per germline, CDR1 MNHEY and CDR2 SVGAGI. V was shortened by 6 bases and J by 6 bases, with 17 bases between the two germline ends. CDR3 amino acids: CASRSFEGINGYTF. The CDR3 coding sequence is TGTGCCAGCAGGTCCTTTGAGGGGATCAATGGCTACACCTTC.

V and J are TRBV18 and TRBJ1-1; no clear D gene. V lost 0 bases to trimming and J lost 0 bases, with 8 bases between them. The CDR3 runs 15 residues. Germline values: CDR1 KGHSH, CDR2 LQKENI. The CDR3 nucleotides read TGTGCCAGCTCACCACCGCTAGCCATGAACACTGAAGCTTTCTTT. This gives the protein CASSPPLAMNTEAFF.

V usage is TRBV5-5 and J usage is TRBJ2-4, with D possibly matching TRBD1 (5 bases). CDR3 size: 16 residues. V lost 4 bases and J lost 0, with 14 bases in between. Germline V gene data show CDR1 as SGHKS and CDR2 as YYEKEE (reference sequence). Written as DNA, the CDR3 is TGTGCCAGCAGCCTACCCCGGACATTAGCCAAAAACATTCAGTACTTC. Translating it yields CASSLPRTLAKNIQYF.

The chain joins TRBV9 to TRBJ2-3; 9 nucleotides agree with TRBD2. V dropped 5 bases and J dropped 0; count of bases not matched to a gene: 4. Looked up from germline, CDR1 is SGDLS and CDR2 is YYNGEE. The CDR3 is made up of 15 amino acids. CDR3 residues: CASSRSGGSTDTQYF. The CDR3 nucleotides read TGTGCCAGCAGTCGGAGCGGGGGGAGCACAGATACGCAGTATTTT.